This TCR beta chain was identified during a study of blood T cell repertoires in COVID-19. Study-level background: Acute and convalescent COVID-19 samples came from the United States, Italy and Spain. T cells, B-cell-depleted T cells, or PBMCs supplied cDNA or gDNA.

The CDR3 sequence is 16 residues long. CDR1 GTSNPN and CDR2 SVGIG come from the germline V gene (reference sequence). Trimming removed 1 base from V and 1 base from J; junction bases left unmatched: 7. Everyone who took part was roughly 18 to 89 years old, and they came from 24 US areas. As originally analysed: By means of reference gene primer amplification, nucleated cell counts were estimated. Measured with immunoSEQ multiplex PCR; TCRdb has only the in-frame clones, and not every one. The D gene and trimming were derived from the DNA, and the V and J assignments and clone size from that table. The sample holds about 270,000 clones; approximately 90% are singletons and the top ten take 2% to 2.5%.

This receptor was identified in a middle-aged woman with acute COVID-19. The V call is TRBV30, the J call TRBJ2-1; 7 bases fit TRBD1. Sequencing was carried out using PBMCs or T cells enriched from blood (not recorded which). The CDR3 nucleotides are TGTGCCTGGAGTGCCCCCGGCAGGGGGTCCTACAATGAGCAGTTCTTC. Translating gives CAWSAPGRGSYNEQFF.